Sequencing of this TCR beta chain was carried out in a study of T cell responses to AZD1222 COVID-19 vaccine. Pooled together were second doses at about 4 or about 12 weeks. A note on this clone: Its cognate antigen is unknown.

Findings and limits, study-wide: Donors in the cohort were predominantly white British and more often female, and clonal diversity was possibly underestimated. Increased Spike-specific TCR breadth and depth were observed after two AZD1222 doses.

Produced via immunoSEQ multiplex PCR; TCRdb's table is partial and in-frame only. Among 90,000 to 120,000 clones listed, 87% were seen once. The germline gives CDR1 SGHAT, CDR2 FQNNGV. CDR3 length equals 14 residues. Trimming took 5 bases from V and 3 from J, leaving 11 bases between them. The clonotype originates from an adult who received the AZD1222 COVID-19 vaccine. The sample here was peripheral blood, taken 28 days after the second AZD1222 dose. The rearrangement links TRBV11-2 to TRBJ1-5, with TRBD1 as a possible D gene (5 bases). This CDR3 reads CASSLGTINQPQHF. In nucleotides, the CDR3 is TGTGCCAGCAGCCTCGGGACCATCAATCAGCCCCAGCATTTT.